One sample yielded the 2 T cell receptor beta chains listed below, sequenced in a study of T cell changes during pregnancy in multiple sclerosis. TCRdb keeps only in-frame clones here, not all; method: immunoSEQ multiplex PCR. The table shows approximately 21,000 clones, with about 89% occurring only once. This sample comprised CD8+ T cells from peripheral blood mononuclear cells, obtained in the first trimester of pregnancy. The source of these receptors is a female donor with multiple sclerosis, enrolled in a pregnancy study.

The chain couples TRBV19 to TRBJ1-1; 7 bases agree with TRBD1. The CDR3 covers 13 residues. Germline CDR1 is LNHDA and CDR2 is SQIVND (reference sequence). V was pared by 4 bases and J by 6 bases, with 5 bases of the junction left unmatched. CDR3 DNA: TGTGCCAGTAGTACCGGGACAGTTCCTGAAGCTTTCTTT. The encoded protein is CASSTGTVPEAFF.

This chain joins TRBV6-5 and TRBJ1-2; 8 nucleotides align to TRBD1. The junction had 6 bases not matched to a gene; V was cut back by 4 bases and J by 2 bases. This CDR3 has 15 residues. The germline V gene has CDR1 MNHEY and CDR2 SVGAGI. The CDR3 here is CASSSLGQANYGYTF. CDR3 coding DNA: TGTGCCAGCAGTTCCTTGGGACAGGCGAACTATGGCTACACCTTC.